These 3 T cell receptor beta chains were all obtained from the same sample, sequenced in a study of T cells in Graves' hyperthyroidism and ophthalmopathy. The CDR3 regions of TCR beta were amplified from RNA transcripts. With the HTBI primer set, the TCR CDR3 went through a first round of RT-PCR. TCRdb analysed the multiplex PCR reads with MiXCR anew, one entry per CDR3 protein. The table has approximately 600,000 distinct CDR3 sequences, around 21% seen once; the top ten hold more than 30%. Sequencing used blood. The receptor set was obtained from a man aged 25 to 40 with Graves' ophthalmopathy.

The chain recombines TRBV25-1 with TRBJ2-7; 7 positions agree with TRBD1. V shed 8 bases, J shed 3 bases, and the junction held 10 bases outside the gene matches. CDR3 length: 14 residues. Per germline, CDR1 MGHDK and CDR2 SYGVNS. The CDR3 DNA reads as TGTGCCAGCTCCTCTCCCGGGACAGTCTACGAGCAGTACTTC. As protein: CASSSPGTVYEQYF.

The chain couples TRBV19 to TRBJ1-2; 9 bases align to TRBD1. The CDR3 covers 16 residues. V dropped 5 bases and J dropped 2; count of bases not matched to a gene: 9. Germline lookup yields CDR1 LNHDA and CDR2 SQIVND (reference sequence). The DNA for the CDR3 is TGTGCCAGTAGTTCCCCGTGGGACAGGGCGAACTATGGCTACACCTTC. Amino acids: CASSSPWDRANYGYTF.

This clonotype occurred many times. V usage is TRBV7-2 and J usage is TRBJ1-1; TRBD1 might be the D (6 bases). This CDR3 has 12 amino acids. Between the trimmed V and J ends, which lost 5 bases and 7 bases, there was a span of 11 bases. Germline values: CDR1 SGHTA, CDR2 FQGNSA. CDR3: CASSLDRFEAFF. The CDR3 DNA reads as TGTGCCAGCAGCCTGGACAGATTTGAAGCTTTCTTT.